The 25 T cell receptor beta chains below all came from one sample that was sequenced in a study of response to subunit inactivated influenza vaccine. TCRdb analysed the RT-PCR reads with MiXCR anew, one entry per CDR3 protein. The sample lists 600,000 to 850,000 distinct CDR3 sequences; 12% to 15% were seen once. Sequenced material: PBMCs from blood, taken less than 15 days before vaccination. All receptors derive from a man aged 50-59 years who received an inactivated influenza vaccine.

A few counts support this clonotype. This chain uses TRBV28 with TRBJ2-2; perhaps TRBD1 as D (5 bases). CDR3 length equals 14 residues. CDR1 MDHEN and CDR2 SYDVKM come from the germline V gene. Trimming left V 5 bases short and J 3 bases short, with 10 bases between. The CDR3 region has the DNA TGTGCCAGCAGTCCAGGACACCACACCGGGGAGCTGTTTTTT. Translation: CASSPGHHTGELFF.

This clonotype was seen many times. This chain links TRBV18 with TRBJ2-1; unclear D gene. V dropped 4 bases and J dropped 11 bases, with 15 bases sitting between them. The CDR3 is 13 amino acids. From germline, CDR1 is KGHSH and CDR2 LQKENI. CDR3 protein: CASSHAEENQQFF. In DNA form, the CDR3 reads TGTGCCAGCTCACACGCTGAGGAGAATCAGCAGTTCTTC.

This clonotype has ten or more counts. V is TRBV28 and J is TRBJ2-2; D gene unclear. V dropped 7 bases and J dropped 0 bases, with 9 bases sitting between them. CDR1 MDHEN and CDR2 SYDVKM come from the germline V gene. The CDR3 sequence is 14 residues long. The CDR3 region has the DNA TGTGCCAGCATACCGGGCCCGAACACCGGGGAGCTGTTTTTT. It specifies CASIPGPNTGELFF. Supplemented by reference TRBV28 and TRBJ2-2, the full variable domain reads DVKVTQSSRYLVKRTGEKVFLECVQDMDHENMFWYRQDPGLGLRLIYFSYDVKMKEKGDIPEGYSVSREKKERFSLILESASTNQTSMYLCASIPGPNTGELFFGEGSRLTVL.

This clonotype has a count of ten or more. The chain employs TRBV4-3 and TRBJ2-2; D call uncertain. Germline V lookup: CDR1 LGHNA, CDR2 YSLEER. The CDR3 totals 14 residues. Between the trimmed V and J ends, which lost 0 bases and 5 bases, there was a span of 7 bases. The CDR3 is CASSQDFGTGELFF. The CDR3 coding sequence is TGCGCCAGCAGCCAAGATTTCGGGACCGGGGAGCTGTTTTTT.

CDR3 in amino acids: CASSRSTGTNTGELFF. DNA of the CDR3: TGTGCCAGCAGCCGTTCGACTGGGACGAACACCGGGGAGCTGTTTTTT. The chain links TRBV7-9 to TRBJ2-2; no firm D call. Germline CDR1 and CDR2: SEHNR and FQNEAQ (reference sequence). The CDR3 spans 16 residues. Trimming stripped 5 bases from V and 0 bases from J, with 13 bases between.

The rearrangement links TRBV20-1 to TRBJ2-3; the D is unclear. The CDR3 sequence is 12 residues long. The V gene's germline CDR1 is DFQATT and CDR2 SNEGSKA (reference sequence). V was pared by 2 bases and J by 4 bases, with 7 bases between. The CDR3 loop reads CSARRQPDTQYF. CDR3 coding DNA: TGCAGTGCTAGACGGCAGCCAGATACGCAGTATTTT.

This chain joins TRBV11-2 and TRBJ1-1, with a weak D call TRBD1 (6 bases). Germline lookup yields CDR1 SGHAT and CDR2 FQNNGV. The CDR3 extends over 16 amino acids. The V gene lost 3 bases and the J gene lost 0 bases, with 14 bases spanning the gap. CDR3 loop: CASSFPRGGLNTEAFF. In DNA, the CDR3 is TGTGCCAGCAGCTTCCCCCGCGGGGGGCTGAACACTGAAGCTTTCTTT. Supplemented by reference TRBV11-2 and TRBJ1-1, the full variable domain reads EAGVAQSPRYKIIEKRQSVAFWCNPISGHATLYWYQQILGQGPKLLIQFQNNGVVDDSQLPKDRFSAERLKGVDSTLKIQPAKLEDSAVYLCASSFPRGGLNTEAFFGQGTRLTVV.

This clonotype appeared a few times. Because the CDR3's place on the DNA is in doubt, the DNA is left out and the CDR3 is given as listed by TCRdb. This chain links TRBV21-1 with TRBJ2-5; the table gives TRBD1 as D, unverified against the DNA. TRBV21-1 is flagged as a pseudogene. The CDR3 has 16 amino acids, counting both end residues. CDR3 region: CASSKVRARGLETQYF.

This chain connects TRBV20-1 to TRBJ2-1; 7 positions agree with TRBD1. The CDR3 is 11 amino acids. The germline gives CDR1 DFQATT, CDR2 SNEGSKA (reference sequence). Trimming removed 4 bases from V and 8 bases from J; junction bases left unmatched: 2. For the CDR3, the DNA is TGCAGTGCTAAGAGGGGGCATGAGCAGTTCTTC. This translates into CSAKRGHEQFF.

Only a few counts were recorded for this clonotype. The gene calls are TRBV3-1 and TRBJ2-3; D call uncertain. The germline gives CDR1 LGHDT, CDR2 YNNKEL (reference sequence). The CDR3 spans 13 residues. V shed 5 bases and J shed 5 bases, with 11 bases lying between them. CDR3 DNA sequence: TGTGCCAGCAGCACAAACTACGGAGATACGCAGTATTTT. Translation gives CASSTNYGDTQYF.

This clonotype was seen a handful of times. The genes are TRBV5-1 and TRBJ2-3; unclear D gene. The length of the CDR3 is 13 residues. Germline CDR1 and CDR2: SGHRS and YFSETQ. Trimming cost V 4 bases and J 6 bases, with 12 bases left between them. The CDR3 is CASSPGSMDTQYF. The CDR3 DNA is TGCGCCAGCAGCCCCGGTAGCATGGATACGCAGTATTTT.

The V call is TRBV4-1, the J call TRBJ2-1; the D gene is possibly TRBD2 (6 bases). Per germline, CDR1 MGHRA and CDR2 YSYEKL. The V end lost 3 bases, the J end lost 0 bases, and 15 bases lay between the germline ends. The CDR3 is 17 residues long. The DNA for the CDR3 is TGCGCCAGCAGCCATGGACTCTTCGGGAGCTCCTACAATGAGCAGTTCTTC. Encoded protein: CASSHGLFGSSYNEQFF.

The chain recombines TRBV3-1 with TRBJ2-2; D call uncertain. This CDR3 is built from 15 residues. V was pared by 4 bases and J by 7 bases, with 16 bases between. Germline-derived CDR1 and CDR2 are LGHDT and YNNKEL (reference sequence). CDR3 in amino acids: CASSPGAVKGGELFF. The DNA for the CDR3 is TGTGCCAGCAGCCCCGGTGCGGTTAAAGGCGGGGAGCTGTTTTTT.

In this sample, this clonotype turned up many times. V is TRBV12-3 or TRBV12-4 and J is TRBJ1-2; 9 positions match TRBD1. CDR3 length: 15 residues. J lost 7 bases, V lost 5 bases, and 11 bases had no gene match. CDR3 sequence reads: CASSPSTGGTAGYTF. The CDR3 DNA reads TGTGCCAGCAGTCCATCGACAGGGGGTACTGCTGGCTACACCTTC.

The CDR3 spells CSAQQGEGVGELFF. CDR3 coding DNA: TGCAGTGCTCAGCAGGGGGAGGGGGTCGGGGAGCTGTTTTTT. The V and J genes are TRBV20-1 and TRBJ2-2, with D perhaps given as TRBD1 or TRBD2 (7 bases each). Germline CDR1 reads DFQATT; CDR2 reads SNEGSKA (reference sequence). Deletions cut 5 bases from V and 7 bases from J, with 17 bases between. This CDR3 has 14 residues.

The chain recombines TRBV20-1 with TRBJ2-5; the match to TRBD2 covers 10 bases. CDR1 DFQATT and CDR2 SNEGSKA come from the germline V gene (reference sequence). This CDR3 spans 15 amino acids. V lost 3 bases and J lost 2; bases outside the gene matches: 6. Here the CDR3 DNA reads TGCAGTGCTAGCTCGCTAGCGGGGGCACAAGAGACCCAGTACTTC. This codes for CSASSLAGAQETQYF.

The chain combines TRBV5-6 with TRBJ2-1, with D maybe TRBD2 (5 bases). Looked up from germline, CDR1 is SGHDT and CDR2 is YYEEEE. The CDR3 has 16 amino acids. V dropped 4 bases and J dropped 2 bases, with 16 bases sitting between them. This CDR3 is CASSDLRVGAYNEQFF. For the CDR3, the DNA is TGTGCCAGCAGCGATTTGAGGGTAGGAGCCTACAATGAGCAGTTCTTC.

This clonotype showed up many times. The chain links TRBV7-2 to TRBJ2-3; D possibly corresponds to TRBD1 (6 bases). V lost 1 base to trimming and J lost 6 bases, with 14 bases between them. Germline V gene sequence: CDR1 SGHTA, CDR2 FQGNSA. The CDR3 has 15 amino acids. The DNA of the CDR3 is TGTGCCAGCAGCTTAGTTAGCAACAGGGAGGATACGCAGTATTTT. It is translated as CASSLVSNREDTQYF. The full variable domain, in which reference TRBV7-2 and TRBJ2-3 provide the parts outside the CDR3, is GAGVSQSPSNKVTEKGKDVELRCDPISGHTALYWYRQSLGQGLEFLIYFQGNSAPDKSGLPSDRFSAERTGGSVSTLTIQRTQQEDSAVYLCASSLVSNREDTQYFGPGTRLTVL.

This rearrangement joins TRBV4-1 to TRBJ2-6, with D possibly TRBD1 on 6 matching bases. This CDR3 spans 16 amino acids. Germline V CDR1 and CDR2: MGHRA, YSYEKL. V lost 4 bases, J lost 3 bases, and 13 bases lay in between. The CDR3 sequence is CASSLDRTLGANVLTF. CDR3 DNA: TGCGCCAGCAGCCTTGACAGGACTCTTGGGGCCAACGTCCTGACTTTC.

This clonotype was counted at least ten times. The J gene is TRBJ1-5, the V gene TRBV12-3 or TRBV12-4, with 8 bases lining up with TRBD1. Losses at the gene ends were 3 bases for V and 4 bases for J; bases not matched to a gene: 5. The CDR3 has 15 amino acids. CDR3 region: CASSFSDRANQPQHF. CDR3 nucleotide sequence: TGTGCCAGCAGTTTCTCGGACAGGGCGAATCAGCCCCAGCATTTT.

This clonotype showed up just a few times. The gene calls are TRBV10-3 and TRBJ2-7, with TRBD1 as a possible D gene (5 bases). The V gene's germline CDR1 is ENHRY and CDR2 SYGVKD. V dropped 9 bases and J dropped 5 bases, with 14 bases sitting between them. The CDR3 extends over 12 amino acids. In DNA, the CDR3 is TGTGCCATGGGCCCTCAAGGGGACGAGCAGTACTTC. Protein product: CAMGPQGDEQYF.

This clonotype was detected only a few times. J is TRBJ2-1 and V is TRBV12-3 or TRBV12-4; 9 bases fit TRBD1. The trim removed 6 bases at V and 8 bases at J, leaving 11 bases unmatched. The CDR3 loop spans 15 amino acids. CDR3 in DNA: TGTGCCAGCAGATTGACAGGGGGTAGTTATTATGAGCAGTTCTTC. As protein: CASRLTGGSYYEQFF.

The chain is built from TRBV29-1 and TRBJ2-2; the D gene is possibly TRBD1 (5 bases). CDR1 and CDR2 from the germline V gene are SQVTM and ANQGSEA. The CDR3 spans 14 residues. V was shortened by 3 bases and J by 2 bases, with 10 bases between the two germline ends. In nucleotides, the CDR3 is TGCAGCGTTGAGACAGAACCTAACACCGGGGAGCTGTTTTTT. This encodes CSVETEPNTGELFF.

This clonotype was recorded a few times. V usage is TRBV7-9 and J usage is TRBJ2-7; tentatively, D is TRBD2 (6 bases). V was pared by 5 bases and J by 2 bases, with 13 bases between. Germline V gene lookup returns CDR1 SEHNR and CDR2 FQNEAQ (reference sequence). This CDR3 has 14 amino acids. The CDR3 DNA is TGTGCCAGCAGCGCAACAGCGGGTACCTACGAGCAGTACTTC. It is translated as CASSATAGTYEQYF.

The V and J genes are TRBV20-1 and TRBJ2-5, with D tentatively TRBD2 (6 bases). Trimming removed 3 bases from V and 1 base from J, with 15 bases in between. The CDR3 consists of 15 residues. Germline-derived CDR1 and CDR2 are DFQATT and SNEGSKA (reference sequence). CDR3 coding DNA: TGCAGTGCTAGGGATCTTACTAGCAGCCAAGAGACCCAGTACTTC. Amino acid sequence: CSARDLTSSQETQYF.